This TCR beta chain was observed in a study of blood T cell repertoires in COVID-19. Here immunoSEQ multiplex PCR was the method, and the copy in TCRdb shows in-frame clones only, minus some. The sample yields 110,000 to 150,000 clones, around 83% seen once. The CDR3 contains 14 residues. Between the trimmed V and J ends, which lost 7 bases and 8 bases, there was a span of 19 bases. In germline, CDR1 is SGHRS, CDR2 YFSETQ. The rearrangement links TRBV5-1 to TRBJ2-1; D is perhaps TRBD2 (6 bases). The source of this sequence is a woman of 80 years or more with acute or convalescent COVID-19. The sample taken for sequencing was peripheral blood. CDR3 coding DNA: TGCGCCAGCCGCCGACTAGATTTGCTTGATGAGCAGTTCTTC. This translates into CASRRLDLLDEQFF.